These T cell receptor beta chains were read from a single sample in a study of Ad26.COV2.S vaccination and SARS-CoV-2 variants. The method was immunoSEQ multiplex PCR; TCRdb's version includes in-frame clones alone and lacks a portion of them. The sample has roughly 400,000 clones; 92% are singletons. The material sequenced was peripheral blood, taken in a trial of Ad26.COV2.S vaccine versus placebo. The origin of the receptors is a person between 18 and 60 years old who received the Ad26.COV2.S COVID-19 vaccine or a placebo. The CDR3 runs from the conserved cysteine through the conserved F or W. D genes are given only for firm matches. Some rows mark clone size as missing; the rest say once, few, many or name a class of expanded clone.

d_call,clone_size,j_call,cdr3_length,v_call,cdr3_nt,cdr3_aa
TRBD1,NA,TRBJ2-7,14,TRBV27,TGTGCCAGCAGTCCCGGGACAGGGGGTTACGAGCAGTACTTC,CASSPGTGGYEQYF
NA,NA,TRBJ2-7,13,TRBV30,TGTGCCGCGCTGCCAGGGGGGGTTTACGAGCAGTACTTC,CAALPGGVYEQYF
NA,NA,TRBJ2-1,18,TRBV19,TGTGCCAGTAGTATAGGGCCCCCCCAGGGGCTCAACTACAATGAGCAGTTCTTC,CASSIGPPQGLNYNEQFF
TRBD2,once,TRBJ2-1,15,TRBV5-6,TGTGCCAGCAGCTTGGATACTAGCGGGTACAATGAGCAGTTCTTC,CASSLDTSGYNEQFF
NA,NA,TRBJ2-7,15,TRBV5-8,TGTGCCAGCAGACCGGGCCGGTTTATTTCCTACGAGCAGTACTTC,CASRPGRFISYEQYF
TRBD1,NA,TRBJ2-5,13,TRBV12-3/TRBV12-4,TGTGCCAGCCGATCGACAGGGGCCGAGACCCAGTACTTC,CASRSTGAETQYF
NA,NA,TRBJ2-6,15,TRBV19,TGTGCCAGTAGTAAAGGGATCGCTGGGGCCAACGTCCTGACTTTC,CASSKGIAGANVLTF
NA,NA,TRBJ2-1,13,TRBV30,TGTGCCTGGAGTTTCAGCTCCTACAATGAGCAGTTCTTC,CAWSFSSYNEQFF
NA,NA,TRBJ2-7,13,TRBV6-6,TGTGCCAGCAGTTACTATGGAGGGGACGAGCAGTACTTC,CASSYYGGDEQYF
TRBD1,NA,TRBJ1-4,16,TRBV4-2,TGTGCCAGCAGCTGGAGTCGGACAGGACCTAATGAAAAACTGTTTTTT,CASSWSRTGPNEKLFF
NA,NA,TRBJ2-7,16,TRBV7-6,TGTGCCAGCAGCACGCGAGGGGGTTATAGCTCCTACGAGCAGTACTTC,CASSTRGGYSSYEQYF